This paragraph covers one T cell receptor (beta chain) sequence. The antigen it recognizes is unknown. Base qualities are missing; no much larger clone stands one base away. Here V drops 3 bases and J drops 2 bases, and the junction holds 10 bases not matched to any gene. The CDR3 holds 17 amino acids from the cysteine to the phenylalanine. Of the read, only the CDR3 DNA is kept; its 51 bases are in frame from base 1. Reading the germline V gene gives CDR1 SGDLS and CDR2 YYNGEE. TCRbeta CDR3 regions were amplified from genomic DNA by means of the immunoSEQ Assay, a bias-controlled multiplex PCR. Processing in the source paper ran as follows. The number of nucleated cells in each sample was estimated by amplification of reference gene primers within the assay. To quantify the absolute abundance of each unique TCRbeta CDR3 rearrangement, sequence reads were collapsed and filtered. For each sample, productive Simpson clonality was calculated by taking the square root of Simpson's diversity index across productive rearrangements. Sourced from immuneACCESS, this table was stored by TCRdb with only in-frame sequences that have V and J called. A share of the clones is absent; for the studies checked, an unresolved V gene accounts for under half, and the remainder has no known explanation. Clone size and V and J calls were adopted from that table, with D and trimming inferred from the DNA. The sample table lists under 200,000 clones, more than 85% of them with a count of one. The top ten clonotypes cover about 6.5% of the sample.

The data are from a study of blood T cell repertoires in COVID-19 (dated by TCRdb to 2018 to 2021). In the study overall: Samples from collaborators originated in the United States, Italy and Spain and spanned both the acute and convalescent phases of COVID-19. The prospective study material was composed of cDNA or gDNA derived from T cells, B-cell-depleted T cells, or PBMCs. The dataset comprised deeply sampled blood TCRbeta repertoires from subjects exposed to, actively infected with, or recovered from COVID-19. The repertoires were released in a freely available public database meant as a resource for research on the immune response to SARS-CoV-2. Samples were obtained from the ongoing ImmuneRACE study (first 160 participants) and from some 1,200 subjects provided by 6 global collaborators. The sample metadata nearly always contained a de-identified subject ID, COVID-19 status, age in years and sex. Where available, HLA class I and class II types were taken from metadata supplied by the sample provider and were not determined by assay-based typing. What the study reported, not specific to this receptor: The amount of clinical and demographic metadata varied by source and participant and was provided uncurated.

Participants in the prospective study were aged about 18 to 100 years, lived in 24 United States geographic areas, and enrolled through a virtual design. Cohort assignment in the prospective study relied on participant-reported clinical history from a screening survey and a study questionnaire. Recovered participants in ImmuneRACE Cohort 3 were defined by two consecutive negative NP/OP PCR tests, clearance by a healthcare professional, or resolution of symptoms. In the prospective study, whole blood, serum and a nasopharyngeal or oropharyngeal swab were collected from each participant by mobile phlebotomists. Over a 2-month period, participants in the prospective study had the option of providing additional blood draws and questionnaires. Before DNA extraction, prospective study blood samples were shipped either frozen or at room temperature.

Source material: PBMCs or T cells enriched from blood (not recorded which). The chain is encoded by TRBV9 joined to TRBJ2-2, with 7 junctional bases fitting TRBD2. The receptor was isolated from a woman aged 45-65 years who had recovered from COVID-19. The nucleotides read TGTGCCAGCAGCGCCGAGGTACTAGCGAAAAACACCGGGGAGCTGTTTTTT. Its protein is CASSAEVLAKNTGELFF. The full variable domain, completed from the reference TRBV9 and TRBJ2-2 proteins outside the CDR3, reads DSGVTQTPKHLITATGQRVTLRCSPRSGDLSVYWYQQSLDQGLQFLIQYYNGEERAKGNILERFSAQQFPDLHSELNLSSLELGDSALYFCASSAEVLAKNTGELFFGEGSRLTVL.